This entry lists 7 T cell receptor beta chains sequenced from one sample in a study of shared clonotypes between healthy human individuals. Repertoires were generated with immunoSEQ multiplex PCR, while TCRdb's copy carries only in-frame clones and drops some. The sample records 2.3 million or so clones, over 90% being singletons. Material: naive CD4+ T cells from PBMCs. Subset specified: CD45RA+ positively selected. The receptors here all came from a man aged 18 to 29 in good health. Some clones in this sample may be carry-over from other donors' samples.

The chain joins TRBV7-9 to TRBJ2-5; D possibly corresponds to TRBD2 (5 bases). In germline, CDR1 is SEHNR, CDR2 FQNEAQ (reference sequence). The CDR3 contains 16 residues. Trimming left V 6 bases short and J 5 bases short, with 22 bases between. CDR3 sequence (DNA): TGTGCCAGCAGTCACGAGGTGGGCGCCCCGGGGGAGACCCAGTACTTC. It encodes CASSHEVGAPGETQYF.

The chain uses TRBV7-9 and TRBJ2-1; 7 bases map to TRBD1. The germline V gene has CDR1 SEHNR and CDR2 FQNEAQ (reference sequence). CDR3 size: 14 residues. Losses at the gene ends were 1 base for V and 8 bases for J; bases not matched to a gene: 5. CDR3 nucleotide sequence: TGTGCCAGCAGCTTAGACTACAGGGGCCATGAGCAGTTCTTC. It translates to CASSLDYRGHEQFF.

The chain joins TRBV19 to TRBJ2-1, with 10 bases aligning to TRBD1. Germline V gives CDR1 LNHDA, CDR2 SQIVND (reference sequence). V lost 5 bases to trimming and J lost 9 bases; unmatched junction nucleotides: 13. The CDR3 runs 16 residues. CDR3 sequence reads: CASSPLGQGEKAEQFF. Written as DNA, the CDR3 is TGTGCCAGTAGTCCCCTCGGACAGGGGGAGAAGGCTGAGCAGTTCTTC.

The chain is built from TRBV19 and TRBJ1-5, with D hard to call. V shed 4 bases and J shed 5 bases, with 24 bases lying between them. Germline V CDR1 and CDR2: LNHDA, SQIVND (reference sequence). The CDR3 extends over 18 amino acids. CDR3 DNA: TGTGCCAGTAGTAATTGGATGGTAATAAGAGAAACCGATCAGCCCCAGCATTTT. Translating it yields CASSNWMVIRETDQPQHF.

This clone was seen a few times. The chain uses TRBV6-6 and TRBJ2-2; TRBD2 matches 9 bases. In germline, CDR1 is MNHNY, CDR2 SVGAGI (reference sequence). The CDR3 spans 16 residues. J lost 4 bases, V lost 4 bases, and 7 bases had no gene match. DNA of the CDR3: TGTGCCAGCAGTTCCTTAGCGGGAGCGGGCACCGGGGAGCTGTTTTTT. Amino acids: CASSSLAGAGTGELFF.

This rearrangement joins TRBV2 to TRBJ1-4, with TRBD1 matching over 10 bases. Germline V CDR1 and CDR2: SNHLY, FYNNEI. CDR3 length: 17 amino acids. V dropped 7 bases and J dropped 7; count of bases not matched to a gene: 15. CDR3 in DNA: TGTGCCAGCACCTCGGCCGGGACAGGGGTTACTGGTGAAAAACTGTTTTTT. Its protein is CASTSAGTGVTGEKLFF. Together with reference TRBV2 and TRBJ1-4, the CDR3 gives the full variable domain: EPEVTQTPSHQVTQMGQEVILRCVPISNHLYFYWYRQILGQKVEFLVSFYNNEISEKSEIFDDQFSVERPDGSNFTLKIRSTKLEDSAMYFCASTSAGTGVTGEKLFFGSGTQLSVL.

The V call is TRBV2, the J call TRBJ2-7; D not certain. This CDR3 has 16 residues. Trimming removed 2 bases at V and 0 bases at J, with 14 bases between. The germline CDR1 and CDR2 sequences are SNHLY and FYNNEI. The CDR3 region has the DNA TGTGCCAGCAGTGAATCCCACCCGAAACTCTCCTACGAGCAGTACTTC. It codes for CASSESHPKLSYEQYF.